A single sample is the source of the 2 T cell receptor beta chains below, sequenced in a study of blood T cell repertoires in COVID-19. Clones were sequenced by immunoSEQ multiplex PCR, and TCRdb holds only the in-frame ones, with some missing. The sample includes 280,000 or so clones, roughly 88% seen only once; the top ten take 6.9%. Sequencing was done on a sample of peripheral blood. These TCRs come from a woman in her thirties who had recovered from COVID-19.

This clone was seen a few times. The chain links TRBV3-1 (or the pseudogene TRBV3-2) to TRBJ2-7, with D perhaps matching TRBD1 (5 bases). Germline CDR1 is LGHDT and CDR2 is YNNKEL (reference sequence). CDR3 length: 16 residues. V lost 3 bases, J lost 2 bases, and 17 bases lay in between. CDR3 DNA: TGTGCCAGCAGCCATGGCTGGGGCGAATTTCCCTACGAGCAGTACTTC. Protein product: CASSHGWGEFPYEQYF.

This rearrangement joins TRBV5-1 to TRBJ2-5, with a possible D match to TRBD2 (7 bases). The CDR3 runs to 14 residues. Trimming left V 3 bases short and J 2 bases short, with 11 bases between. Germline-derived CDR1 and CDR2 are SGHRS and YFSETQ. The CDR3 loop is CASSSGGQQETQYF. For the CDR3, the DNA is TGCGCCAGCAGCTCGGGGGGACAACAAGAGACCCAGTACTTC.